This TCR beta chain was documented in a study of blood T cells in healthy people across ages (dated by TCRdb to the mid-2010s). Study-level background: In model experiments, roughly one uniquely barcoded TCR beta cDNA molecule per two T cells was captured by template switching. Age-related changes in TCR beta repertoire diversity were measured in the study by deep sequencing normalized with unique cDNA molecular identifiers. The donors were divided into four age groups: young (average around 16 years), middle-aged (approximately 39), aged (about 56) and long-lived (around 80). Donors of different ages were randomly distributed across sequencing lanes to avoid experimental bias. The study analyzed two additional independent replicas of 1 million unique cDNA reads from the same blood draw for two donors, one aged 18 to 30 and one aged 80 or older.

Worth noting for this clonotype: What this receptor recognizes is not known. No base qualities exist here, and no much larger clone lies one base off it.

The cysteine opens and the phenylalanine closes a CDR3 of 16 amino acids. Just CDR3 DNA is preserved here, 48 bases in frame from base 1. V has 0 bases trimmed and J has 5 bases trimmed; junction bases matching no gene number 7. Based on the germline V gene (reference sequence), the CDR1 and CDR2 sequences are DFQATT and SNEGSKA. The roughly 39 donors, aged about 6 to 100 years, were systemically healthy Caucasian individuals from Russia. Each donor gave about 9.7 milliliters of peripheral blood, drawn into EDTA-treated Vacutainer tubes. Ficoll-Paque density-gradient centrifugation was used to isolate PBMCs, with at least 7 million obtained per sample. Total RNA was extracted from PBMCs with Trizol reagent, with at least 6 micrograms obtained per sample. The percentages of naive CD45RAhigh/CD27high T cells were determined by flow cytometry on a PBMC aliquot from every donor. The library was prepared using 5' RACE. This sample was sequenced with an Illumina HiSeq 2500. A second roughly 6 to 12 cycle PCR used a sample-barcoded 5' primer and a J-beta primer mix. A template-switch 5' adaptor carrying 12 random nucleotides introduced a unique molecular identifier onto each TCR beta cDNA molecule. Each sample yielded at least 3 million CDR3-containing paired-end reads. First-strand cDNA synthesis was performed from all RNA using the Mint cDNA synthesis kit, with priming by a TRBC-specific oligonucleotide. Following uracil-DNA glycosylase treatment, all cDNA underwent a first 18-cycle PCR with the universal primers M1SS and BC2_uni_R. Per the original workflow: For normalization, 1 million high-quality reads, each with a distinct molecular identifier, were randomly selected from each sample. Instead of being binned into consensus sequences, reads with shared molecular identifiers were discarded. MiTCR, set to a Q25 quality threshold and the strictest error-elimination algorithm, was used for CDR3 identification, clonotype clustering and error correction. A nonparametric unseen species model using Euler transformation provided a lower-bound estimate of total TCR beta diversity. Starting from the raw public reads, TCRdb applied fastp trimming at Q25, assembled clones with MiXCR and retained in-frame beta chains. Every CDR3 protein is listed once, alongside the most common genes and DNA of its rows. TCRdb, not the authors, supplied the V and J calls. The sample records 660,000 or so distinct CDR3 sequences, about 53% of which are singletons. The top ten clones comprise 30% to 40% of the sample.

The research as a whole found: Donor CMV infection status was unknown, potentially confounding age-related changes in expanded clonotypes. Total diversity estimates from one million sequenced T cells were considered lower bounds and underestimates. Observed TCR beta diversity per million T cells fell roughly linearly with age, and a significant reduction was already apparent by age around 40. A strong correlation was found between observed TCR beta diversity and the percentage of naive T cells measured by flow cytometry. Conclusive comparison of naive and antigen-experienced compartments was prevented by the profiling of bulk unsorted PBMCs. Compared with the aged group, more naive CD4+ T cells, fewer expanded clones and increased TCR diversity were shown by the long-lived group, suggesting age selection.

The TCR originated in a man aged 55 to 69 in good health. The sequence is built from TRBV20-1 and TRBJ2-5, with TRBD2 identical over 12 junction bases. Input material: blood. The DNA sequence is TGCAGTGCTAGAGATCCCACTAGCGGGGGGACGGAGACCCAGTACTTC. It translates to CSARDPTSGGTETQYF.